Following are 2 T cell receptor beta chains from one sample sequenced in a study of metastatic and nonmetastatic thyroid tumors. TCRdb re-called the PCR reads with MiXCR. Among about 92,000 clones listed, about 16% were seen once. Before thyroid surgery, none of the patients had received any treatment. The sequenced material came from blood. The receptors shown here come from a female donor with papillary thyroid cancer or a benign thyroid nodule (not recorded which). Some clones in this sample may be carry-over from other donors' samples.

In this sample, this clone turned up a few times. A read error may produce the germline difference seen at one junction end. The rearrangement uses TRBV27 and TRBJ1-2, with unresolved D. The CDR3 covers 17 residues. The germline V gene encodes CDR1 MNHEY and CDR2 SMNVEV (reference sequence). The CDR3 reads CASSFSGNHFHNYGYTF. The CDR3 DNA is TGTGCCAGCAGTTTTTCGGGCAACCATTTTCATAACTACGGCTACACCTTC.

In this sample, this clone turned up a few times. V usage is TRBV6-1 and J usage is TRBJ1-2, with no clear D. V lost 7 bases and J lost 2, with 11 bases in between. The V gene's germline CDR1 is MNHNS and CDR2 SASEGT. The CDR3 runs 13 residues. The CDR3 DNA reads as TGTGCCAGCAAGTACAGAGAGAACTATGGCTACACCTTC. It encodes CASKYRENYGYTF.